This is a list of T cell receptor beta chains from one sample in a study of blood T cells in healthy people across ages. MiXCR, applied by TCRdb to the 5' RACE reads, yields one record per CDR3 protein. This sample has approximately 1.5 million distinct CDR3 sequences, with approximately 32% found just once. Input material: blood. The receptors stem from a woman aged 25-40 years in good health. CDR3s include the opening cysteine and the closing phenylalanine or tryptophan. Each record gives: clone size, J gene, D gene, V gene, CDR3 DNA, CDR3 protein. The D gene is left open where the match is weak. Rows may omit the clone size; those that give it use once, few, many or a size class.

>.|TRBJ2-7|.|TRBV7-9
TGTGCCTGCAGCTCCCTGACAGGTCTGGGGTACGAGCAGTACTTC
CACSSLTGLGYEQYF
>.|TRBJ2-1|.|TRBV10-3
TGTGCCATCAGTGAGTCCTTAAGGCCTTACAATGAGCAGTTCTTC
CAISESLRPYNEQFF
>few|TRBJ1-2|.|TRBV27
TGTGCCAGCAGGGTAGGGGGGAATGGCTACACCTTC
CASRVGGNGYTF
>.|TRBJ2-7|.|TRBV5-1
TGCGCCAGCAGCTTGGCGTGGCCCTCCCCCTACGAGCAGTACTTC
CASSLAWPSPYEQYF
>.|TRBJ2-1|TRBD2|TRBV27
TGTGCCAGCAGGGCTAGCGGGGGCCTCGGGTCCTACAATGAGCAGTTCTTC
CASRASGGLGSYNEQFF
>few|TRBJ1-1|TRBD1|TRBV6-6
TGTGCCAGCAGTTCGTCGGGGACAGGGAACACTGAAGCTTTCTTT
CASSSSGTGNTEAFF
>once|TRBJ1-1|.|TRBV20-1
TGCAGTGCTTTCGGAGGGACGAACACTGAAGCTTTCTTT
CSAFGGTNTEAFF
>.|TRBJ1-1|TRBD1|TRBV29-1
TGCAGCGAGACCCCCGGGACAGCGAACACTGAAGCTTTCTTT
CSETPGTANTEAFF
>.|TRBJ2-7|.|TRBV25-1
TGTGCCAGCAGTGTCCGGACGGGAAGCTCCTACAATGAGCAGTACTTC
CASSVRTGSSYNEQYF
>many|TRBJ2-7|.|TRBV4-1
TGCGCCAGCAGCCAAGAAAGCGTGACCTCCTACGAGCAGTACTTC
CASSQESVTSYEQYF
>once|TRBJ2-1|.|TRBV23-1
TGCGCCAGCAGTCATGGTAGGGTTCAGCAGTTCTTC
CASSHGRVQQFF
>.|TRBJ2-5|.|TRBV20-1
TGCAGTGCTACTAAACTGGAGGGGACCCAGTACTTC
CSATKLEGTQYF
>.|TRBJ1-6|.|TRBV10-3
TGTGCCATCAGTGAGGGACGGAGGCCGGGGGCACCCCTCCACTTT
CAISEGRRPGAPLHF
>.|TRBJ2-3|.|TRBV5-5
TGTGCCAGCAGCCCGGGACGGCGCCTAACAACAGATACGCAGTATTTT
CASSPGRRLTTDTQYF
>few|TRBJ1-6|.|TRBV10-3
TGTGCCACCGGACCCGGTGCCGGGGGATCGGGTTCACCCCTCCACTTT
CATGPGAGGSGSPLHF
>few|TRBJ2-5|.|TRBV7-2
TGTGCCAGCAGCTTCGGCGGGTCCCTCGAGACCCAGTACTTC
CASSFGGSLETQYF
>.|TRBJ2-7|.|TRBV20-1
TGCAGTGCTCCTAGGTTTTCCTACGAGCAGTACTTC
CSAPRFSYEQYF
>few|TRBJ2-7|.|TRBV6-1
TGTGCCAGCAGTGAGACAGGGAGGAACTACGAGCAGTACTTC
CASSETGRNYEQYF
>.|TRBJ2-3|TRBD1|TRBV28
TGTGCCAGCAGTCCCAACAGGGGGATGATGACAGATACGCAGTATTTT
CASSPNRGMMTDTQYF
>.|TRBJ2-1|TRBD1|TRBV18
TGTGCCAGCTCATACCATAGGGGGCAGTGGAATGAGCAGTTCTTC
CASSYHRGQWNEQFF
>.|TRBJ2-3|TRBD2|TRBV7-9
TGTGCCAGCAGTCGCGGGGGGTTGGATACGCAGTATTTT
CASSRGGLDTQYF
>.|TRBJ2-1|.|TRBV7-2
TGTGCCAGCAGCTTAGGACTAGTTAGGAATGAGCAGTTCTTC
CASSLGLVRNEQFF
>few|TRBJ2-5|.|TRBV9
TGTGCCAGCAGCGTAGATTGGAGCCGGGTGACCCAGTACTTC
CASSVDWSRVTQYF
>.|TRBJ2-1|TRBD1|TRBV6-7
TGTGCCAGCAGTTACTCAATCCGGACAGGGGAAGTCAATGAGCAGTTCTTC
CASSYSIRTGEVNEQFF
>many|TRBJ2-1|TRBD2|TRBV4-1
TGCGCCAGCAGCCAATTAGCGCTCGGACTAGCGGGGTACAATGAGCAGTTCTTC
CASSQLALGLAGYNEQFF
>.|TRBJ2-2|TRBD1|TRBV4-2
TGTGCCAGCAGCCGAGGGGGGACAGGGGGCTCCGGGGAGCTGTTTTTT
CASSRGGTGGSGELFF
>few|TRBJ2-6|.|TRBV10-3
TGTGCCATCACTCCGACAATTCTGAACACTGGGGCCAACGTCCTGACTTTC
CAITPTILNTGANVLTF
>few|TRBJ2-7|.|TRBV4-2
TGTGCCAGCAGCCAAGAGGACAGCGCCTACGAGCAGTACTTC
CASSQEDSAYEQYF
>.|TRBJ2-7|.|TRBV11-2
TGTGCCAGCAGCGGTTCGGGGGTAGAAGGCGAGCAGTACTTC
CASSGSGVEGEQYF
>few|TRBJ2-1|TRBD2|TRBV6-2/TRBV6-3
TGTGCCAGCAGTTACTCGGCGAGCGGGAACAGGAATGAGCAGTTCTTC
CASSYSASGNRNEQFF
>few|TRBJ1-4|.|TRBV7-9
TGTGCCAGCAGCTTTAGGTCGGACAGATCTAATGAAAAACTGTTTTTT
CASSFRSDRSNEKLFF
>few|TRBJ2-1|.|TRBV7-3
TGTGCCAGCAGCCTTAGATCCGGGGAGGATGAGCAGTTCTTC
CASSLRSGEDEQFF
>few|TRBJ2-7|.|TRBV6-6
TGTGCCAGCAGTTACGGAGGCAGGGCCTACGAGCAGTACTTC
CASSYGGRAYEQYF
>.|TRBJ2-3|TRBD2|TRBV7-9
TGTGCCACCCCGAGCGGGAGGCAGGGATCAGATACGCAGTATTTT
CATPSGRQGSDTQYF
>.|TRBJ2-5|.|TRBV15
TGTGCCACCAGCAGGGCGGGAAATAGAGTATGCCAGTACTTC
CATSRAGNRVCQYF
>.|TRBJ1-6|TRBD1|TRBV4-1
TGCGCCAGCAGCCCGACGGGACAGAATTCACCCCTCCACTTT
CASSPTGQNSPLHF
>.|TRBJ1-2|.|TRBV7-2
TGTGCCAGCAGCCCCGGTCTGGCCAGCCTCTATGGCTACACCTTC
CASSPGLASLYGYTF
>.|TRBJ1-6|TRBD1|TRBV20-1
TGCAGTGCTAGAGACGGGACAGGGGGAAATTCACCCCTCCACTTT
CSARDGTGGNSPLHF
>many|TRBJ2-7|.|TRBV12-3/TRBV12-4
TGTGCCAGCAGTTTAGGACAGTACGAGCAGTACTTC
CASSLGQYEQYF
>.|TRBJ2-1|TRBD2|TRBV7-9
TGTGCCAGCAGCTTAGTTGGCGGGGGGGCCTTTGAGCAGTTCTTC
CASSLVGGGAFEQFF
>.|TRBJ1-5|.|TRBV6-6
TGTGCCAGCAGTCGTCGGAATAGCAATCAGCCCCAGCATTTT
CASSRRNSNQPQHF
>few|TRBJ1-5|.|TRBV20-1
TGCAGTGCTATTCAGGGTGGTGGCAATCAGCCCCAGCATTTT
CSAIQGGGNQPQHF
>.|TRBJ2-3|.|TRBV15
TGTGCCACCAGCAGAGATCCCGGACGGGGGTTAGATACGCAGTATTTT
CATSRDPGRGLDTQYF
>few|TRBJ2-3|.|TRBV3-1
TGTGCCAGCAGCCTCCAGGGGTGGGAATCGAGCACAGATACGCAGTATTTT
CASSLQGWESSTDTQYF
>few|TRBJ2-1|TRBD1|TRBV10-3
TGTGCCATCAAGGACAGGGTCCCTAACAATGAGCAGTTCTTC
CAIKDRVPNNEQFF
>few|TRBJ2-3|.|TRBV7-2
TGTGCCAGCAGCTTCCGGGGCCAGCCCACAGATACGCAGTATTTT
CASSFRGQPTDTQYF
>.|TRBJ2-3|.|TRBV27
TGTGCCAGCAGCCGCAAGACGGGAGATAGCGGACTCACAGATACGCAGTATTTT
CASSRKTGDSGLTDTQYF
>few|TRBJ1-5|TRBD1|TRBV7-9
TGTGCCAGCAAAGAGGGGGCTGATCAGCCCCAGCATTTT
CASKEGADQPQHF
>.|TRBJ2-5|TRBD1|TRBV7-8
TGTGCCAGCAGCTTAACCGGGACAGGCACCCAAGAGACCCAGTACTTC
CASSLTGTGTQETQYF
>many|TRBJ2-1|.|TRBV6-6
TGTGCCAGCAGGCTCATCCTAGGCCCGAACAATGAGCAGTTCTTC
CASRLILGPNNEQFF
>.|TRBJ2-2|.|TRBV11-2
TGTGCCAGCAGCGGGGATCGAGCAGGGGAGCTGTTTTTT
CASSGDRAGELFF
>.|TRBJ2-5|.|TRBV6-1
TGTGCCAGCAGTGGGCTAGATGCTCGGGTGGCCCAGTACTTC
CASSGLDARVAQYF
>.|TRBJ1-2|.|TRBV3-1
TGTGCCAGCAGCCAAGGAAAATCTAGTTACGGCTACACCTTC
CASSQGKSSYGYTF
>.|TRBJ2-7|TRBD2|TRBV10-3
TGTGCCATCAGTGACCCGAGCAGGGAGGGACACGAGCAGTACTTC
CAISDPSREGHEQYF
>.|TRBJ2-7|.|TRBV29-1
TGCAGCGTAGGACAGAGTGCCTACGAGCAGTACTTC
CSVGQSAYEQYF
>.|TRBJ2-6|.|TRBV28
TGTGCCAGCAATCGGCGAGGGGTTAAAGCTGGGGCCAACGTCCTGACTTTC
CASNRRGVKAGANVLTF
>once|TRBJ1-2|TRBD1|TRBV15
TGTGCCACCAGCAGCTGGGGGGACAGGGTGAATGGCTACACCTTC
CATSSWGDRVNGYTF